These T cell receptor beta chains were read from a single sample in a study of identical twins. MiXCR was run by TCRdb on the 5' RACE reads, yielding one entry per CDR3 protein. The sample has more than 400,000 distinct CDR3 sequences, approximately 14% seen once. This sample also appeared in a second study, on yellow fever vaccine responses in identical twins.

What was sequenced was CD4+ T cells sorted from blood. The receptors originated from a woman aged 18-29 years in good health. CDR3s include the opening cysteine and the closing phenylalanine or tryptophan. D genes are given only for firm matches. Not all rows give a size; the values are once, few, many and, for expanded clones, a class.

TRBD1 - TRBJ1-1 TRBV20-1 CSANRGDNTEAFF TGCAGTGCCAACAGGGGGGACAACACTGAAGCTTTCTTT
- few TRBJ2-2 TRBV10-3 CAISEPRGRANTGELFF TGTGCCATCAGTGAGCCCCGCGGCCGTGCGAACACCGGGGAGCTGTTTTTT
- - TRBJ2-7 TRBV27 CASRATSRPSYEQYF TGTGCCAGCAGGGCCACTAGCAGGCCCTCCTACGAGCAGTACTTC
- - TRBJ2-3 TRBV19 CASSSERTKTDTQYF TGTGCCAGTAGTTCAGAGCGGACAAAAACAGATACGCAGTATTTT
- few TRBJ2-1 TRBV10-3 CAISESTEQFF TGTGCCATCAGTGAGTCAACTGAGCAGTTCTTC
TRBD2 - TRBJ2-1 TRBV5-1 CASSSAGVNYNEQFF TGCGCCAGCAGCTCGGCGGGGGTCAACTACAATGAGCAGTTCTTC
TRBD2 - TRBJ2-5 TRBV6-1 CASTPLAGEKTQYF TGTGCCAGCACCCCGCTAGCGGGGGAAAAGACCCAGTACTTC
- - TRBJ1-2 TRBV6-5 CASSYSPGASLGYGYTF TGTGCCAGCAGTTACTCCCCAGGGGCCTCCCTGGGCTATGGCTACACCTTC
- - TRBJ2-2 TRBV5-1 CASRPSAGELFF TGCGCCAGCAGACCTAGCGCCGGGGAGCTGTTTTTT
- few TRBJ2-3 TRBV2 CAMSSADTQYF TGTGCCATGTCTAGCGCAGATACGCAGTATTTT
- - TRBJ2-2 TRBV27 CASSEHPTGELFF TGTGCCAGCAGTGAACACCCTACCGGGGAGCTGTTTTTT
- - TRBJ1-4 TRBV7-2 CASSGGQSVNEKLFF TGTGCCAGCAGCGGAGGACAGTCGGTGAATGAAAAACTGTTTTTT
- - TRBJ2-7 TRBV19 CARTIWGQRDYEQYF TGTGCCAGAACCATCTGGGGGCAGAGGGACTACGAGCAGTACTTC
- many TRBJ2-2 TRBV12-3/TRBV12-4 CASSLGTNTGELFF TGTGCCAGCAGCTTAGGGACGAACACCGGGGAGCTGTTTTTT
- few TRBJ2-7 TRBV9 CASSVAGSSPAEQYF TGTGCCAGCAGCGTAGCTGGCTCATCTCCCGCCGAGCAGTACTTC
- few TRBJ1-5 TRBV12-3/TRBV12-4 CASRAQINQPQHF TGTGCCAGCAGGGCGCAGATCAATCAGCCCCAGCATTTT
TRBD2 - TRBJ2-1 TRBV5-1 CASSLVLAGDSTQFF TGCGCCAGCAGCTTGGTTCTAGCGGGGGACTCAACTCAGTTCTTC
TRBD1 - TRBJ2-2 TRBV3-1 CASSLTGFVDTGELFF TGTGCCAGCAGCCTGACAGGGTTCGTAGACACCGGGGAGCTGTTTTTT
- - TRBJ2-1 TRBV5-5 CASSKATSGEQFF TGTGCCAGCAGCAAAGCGACTAGTGGCGAGCAGTTCTTC
- - TRBJ2-1 TRBV7-9 CASSLIGRDEQFF TGTGCCAGCAGCTTAATAGGGCGGGACGAGCAGTTCTTC
- - TRBJ2-2 TRBV5-1 CASSGVPMNTGELFF TGCGCCAGCAGTGGCGTCCCTATGAACACCGGGGAGCTGTTTTTT
- few TRBJ2-5 TRBV12-3/TRBV12-4 CASSLGRSTETQYF TGTGCCAGCAGTTTAGGGCGGTCCACGGAGACCCAGTACTTC
TRBD2 - TRBJ2-1 TRBV19 CASVWLMASGRATSHDYNEQFF TGTGCCAGTGTATGGTTGATGGCTAGCGGGAGGGCCACCTCACACGATTACAATGAGCAGTTCTTC
- - TRBJ1-4 TRBV24-1 CATSDPQGTSEKLFF TGTGCCACCAGTGATCCCCAGGGAACCTCCGAAAAACTGTTTTTT
- - TRBJ1-1 TRBV28 CASRRTGGEGTTEAFF TGTGCCAGCAGGCGAACGGGGGGGGAAGGCACCACTGAAGCTTTCTTT
- many TRBJ1-2 TRBV7-6 CASRSGGSLSGYTF TGTGCCAGCCGGTCGGGGGGAAGCCTATCTGGCTACACCTTC
- - TRBJ2-3 TRBV5-6 CASSRTQSDTQYF TGTGCCAGCAGCCGGACCCAATCAGATACGCAGTATTTT
TRBD1 - TRBJ2-7 TRBV20-1 CSAPSRTGAYEQYF TGCAGTGCCCCCAGCAGGACAGGGGCGTACGAGCAGTACTTC
TRBD2 - TRBJ2-1 TRBV12-3/TRBV12-4 CASSGPSRLAVYNEQFF TGTGCCAGCAGCGGCCCTTCTCGACTAGCCGTATACAATGAGCAGTTCTTC
- - TRBJ1-1 TRBV6-1 CASRAGLMNTEAFF TGTGCCAGCAGGGCGGGACTTATGAACACTGAAGCTTTCTTT
TRBD1 few TRBJ1-1 TRBV12-3/TRBV12-4 CASSLFRQGAEAFF TGTGCCAGCAGTTTATTTCGGCAGGGGGCTGAAGCTTTCTTT
- few TRBJ2-2 TRBV11-2 CASSLVDPHRVANTGELFF TGTGCCAGCAGCTTAGTTGACCCGCACAGGGTAGCGAACACCGGGGAGCTGTTTTTT
TRBD1 few TRBJ1-1 TRBV7-9 CASSWGSGGNTEAFF TGTGCCAGCAGCTGGGGTTCAGGGGGGAACACTGAAGCTTTCTTT
TRBD2 few TRBJ2-1 TRBV27 CASSPIGAGSSHEQFF TGTGCCAGCAGTCCCATCGGAGCGGGATCTTCCCATGAGCAGTTCTTC
- few TRBJ1-5 TRBV10-3 CAIRPGGGNQPQHF TGTGCCATCAGACCCGGGGGGGGGAATCAGCCCCAGCATTTT